This entry is about one T cell receptor (beta chain). Its antigen is unidentified. Trimming took 5 bases from V and 6 from J, leaving 17 bases between them. Germline CDR1 and CDR2: SGHVS and FQNEAQ. The CDR3 sequence is 15 residues long. The data derive from a study of cytomegalovirus exposure and HLA in healthy donors. Both 60 Vbeta primers and 13 Jbeta primers went into the PCR. The method was immunoSEQ multiplex PCR; TCRdb's version includes in-frame clones alone and lacks a portion of them. Found here are 85,000 to 100,000 clones, roughly 73% of them singletons; the top ten hold 3.8%. General study findings and limits: Based on reports, TCR beta sequences accurately predicted HLA-A and HLA-B alleles for most subjects. In terms of immune exposure information, only CMV serostatus was available.

The clonotype comes from a woman aged 40 to 49 in good health and CMV-seronegative. V gene TRBV7-8 combines with J gene TRBJ1-5; no definite D call. The sample consisted of PBMCs. The CDR3 bases are TGTGCCAGCAGCCCCCGGGGAGGTCTGAGTCAGCCCCAGCATTTT. Its protein is CASSPRGGLSQPQHF.